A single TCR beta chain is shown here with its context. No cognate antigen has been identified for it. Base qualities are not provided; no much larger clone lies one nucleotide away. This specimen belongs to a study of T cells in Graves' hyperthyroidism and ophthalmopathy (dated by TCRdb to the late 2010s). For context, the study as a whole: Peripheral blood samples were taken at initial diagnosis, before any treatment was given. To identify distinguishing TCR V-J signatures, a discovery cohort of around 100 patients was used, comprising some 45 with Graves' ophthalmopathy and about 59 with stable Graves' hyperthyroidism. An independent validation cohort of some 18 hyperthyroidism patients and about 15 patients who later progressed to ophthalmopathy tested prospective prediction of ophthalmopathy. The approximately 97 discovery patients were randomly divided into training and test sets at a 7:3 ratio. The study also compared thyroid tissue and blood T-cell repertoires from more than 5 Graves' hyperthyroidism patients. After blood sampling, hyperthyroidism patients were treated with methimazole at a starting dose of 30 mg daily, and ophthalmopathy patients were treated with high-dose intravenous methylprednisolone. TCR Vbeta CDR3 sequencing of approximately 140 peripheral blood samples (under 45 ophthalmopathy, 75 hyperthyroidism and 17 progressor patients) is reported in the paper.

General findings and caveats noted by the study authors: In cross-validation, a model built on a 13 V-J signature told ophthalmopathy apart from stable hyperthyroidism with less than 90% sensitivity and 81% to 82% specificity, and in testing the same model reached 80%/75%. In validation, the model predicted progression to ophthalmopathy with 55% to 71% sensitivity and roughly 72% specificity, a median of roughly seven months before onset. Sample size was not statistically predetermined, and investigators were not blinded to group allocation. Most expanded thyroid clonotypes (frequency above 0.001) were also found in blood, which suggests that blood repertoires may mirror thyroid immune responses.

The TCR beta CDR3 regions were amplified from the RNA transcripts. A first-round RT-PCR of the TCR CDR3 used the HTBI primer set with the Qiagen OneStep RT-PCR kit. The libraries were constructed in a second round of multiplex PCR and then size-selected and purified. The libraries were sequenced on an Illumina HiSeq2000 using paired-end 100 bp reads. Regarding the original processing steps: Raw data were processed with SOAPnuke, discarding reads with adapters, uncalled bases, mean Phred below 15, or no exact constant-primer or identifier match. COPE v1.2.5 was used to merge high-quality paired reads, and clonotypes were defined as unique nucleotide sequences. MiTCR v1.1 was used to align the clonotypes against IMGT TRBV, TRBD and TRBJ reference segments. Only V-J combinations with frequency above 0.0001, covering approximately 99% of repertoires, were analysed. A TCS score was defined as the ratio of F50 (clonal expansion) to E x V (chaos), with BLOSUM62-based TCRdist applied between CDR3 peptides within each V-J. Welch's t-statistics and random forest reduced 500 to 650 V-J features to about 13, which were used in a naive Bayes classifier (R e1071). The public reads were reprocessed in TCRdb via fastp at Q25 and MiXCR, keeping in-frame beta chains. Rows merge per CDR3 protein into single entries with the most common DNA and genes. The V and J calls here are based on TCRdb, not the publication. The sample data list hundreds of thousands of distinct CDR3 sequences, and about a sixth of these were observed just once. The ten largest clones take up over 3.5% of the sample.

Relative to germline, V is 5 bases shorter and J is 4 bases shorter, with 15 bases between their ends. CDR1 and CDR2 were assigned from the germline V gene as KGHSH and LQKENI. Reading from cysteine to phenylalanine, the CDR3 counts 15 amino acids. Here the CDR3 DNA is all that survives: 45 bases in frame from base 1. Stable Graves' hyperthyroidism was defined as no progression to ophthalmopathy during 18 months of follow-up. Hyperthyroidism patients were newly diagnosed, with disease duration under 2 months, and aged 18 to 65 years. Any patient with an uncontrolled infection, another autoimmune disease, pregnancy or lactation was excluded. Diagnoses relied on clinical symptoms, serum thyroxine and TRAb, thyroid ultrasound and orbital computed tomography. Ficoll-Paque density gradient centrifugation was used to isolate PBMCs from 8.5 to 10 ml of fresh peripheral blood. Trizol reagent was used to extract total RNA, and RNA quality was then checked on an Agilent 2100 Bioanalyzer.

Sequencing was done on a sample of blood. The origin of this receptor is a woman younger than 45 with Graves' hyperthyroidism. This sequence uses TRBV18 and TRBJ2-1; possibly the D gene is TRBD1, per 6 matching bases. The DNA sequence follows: TGTGCCAGCTCAGACAGGAGCAGGAATTACAATGAGCAGTTCTTC. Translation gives CASSDRSRNYNEQFF.